The entry below gives a single T cell receptor beta chain sequence along with its context. The data derive from a study of blood T cell repertoires in COVID-19. Study as a whole: Samples representing acute and convalescent COVID-19 were sourced from the United States, Italy and Spain.

Germline CDR1 is LGHNA and CDR2 is YSLEER. The CDR3 has 14 amino acids. V lost 2 bases to trimming and J lost 7 bases, with 14 bases between them. Libraries were prepared by immunoSEQ multiplex PCR; TCRdb keeps only in-frame clonotypes and omits some of them. The sample has some 70,000 clones; roughly 89% are singletons. Sample: peripheral blood. This clonotype was obtained from a man aged 30-40 years with acute or convalescent COVID-19. The chain recombines TRBV4-3 with TRBJ2-5, with a tentative D call TRBD2 (6 bases). CDR3 sequence (DNA): TGCGCCAGCAGCCAAAATTGGGGACTGAGGACCCAGTACTTC. As protein: CASSQNWGLRTQYF.